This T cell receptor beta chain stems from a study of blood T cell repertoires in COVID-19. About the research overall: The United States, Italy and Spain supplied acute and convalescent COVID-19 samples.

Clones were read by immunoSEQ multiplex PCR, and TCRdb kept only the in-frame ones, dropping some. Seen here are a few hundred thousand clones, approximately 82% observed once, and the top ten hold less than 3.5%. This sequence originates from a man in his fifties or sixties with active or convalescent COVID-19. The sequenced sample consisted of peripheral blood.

This CDR3 is CASSPNGQGRGWPQHF. In DNA form, the CDR3 reads TGTGCCAGCAGCCCGAACGGACAGGGACGGGGTTGGCCCCAGCATTTT. The chain joins TRBV5-6 to TRBJ1-5; 8 bases are a match to TRBD1. This CDR3 spans 16 amino acids. V was pared by 4 bases and J by 9 bases, with 15 bases of the junction left unmatched. Looked up from germline, CDR1 is SGHDT and CDR2 is YYEEEE.